This TCR beta chain came from a study of early stage breast cancer tumors. A word on this clone: Its antigen is still unknown.

Losses at the gene ends were 8 bases for V and 2 bases for J; bases not matched to a gene: 4. The length of the CDR3 is 15 residues. Germline V gene data show CDR1 as SGHTA and CDR2 as FQGNSA. Assay used: immunoSEQ multiplex PCR; TCRdb lists only in-frame clones, some missing. The sample lists about 30,000 clones, roughly four fifths seen once, with 10% in the top ten. Study-level results: Compared with adjacent normal breast tissue, tumors showed 2 to 2.5-fold greater T cell density and higher clonality.

This TCR derives from a person in their thirties with breast cancer. The V gene is TRBV7-2, the J gene TRBJ2-1; TRBD2 agrees at 12 bases. Sequenced material: breast tumor tissue. CDR3 region: CASAGTSGPYNEQFF. CDR3 bases: TGTGCCAGCGCTGGGACTAGCGGGCCCTACAATGAGCAGTTCTTC.